These 8 T cell receptor beta chains came from one sample sequenced in a study of blood T cell repertoires in COVID-19 (dated by TCRdb to about 2020). Libraries were constructed by the immunoSEQ multiplex PCR assay. Sourced from immuneACCESS, this table was stored by TCRdb with only in-frame sequences that have V and J called. A share of the clones is absent; for the studies checked, an unresolved V gene accounts for under half, and the remainder has no known explanation. In this sample the table shows a few hundred thousand clones, 80% to 90% of which occur a single time. The ten biggest clones cover approximately 4% of the sample. The source material was PBMCs or T cells enriched from blood (not recorded which). These receptors were obtained from a young woman who had recovered from COVID-19.

Regarding this clone: Other DNA sequences within the sample encode an identical CDR3. The genes are TRBV19 and TRBJ1-5; the D is unclear. This CDR3 comprises 14 residues. Per the germline V gene, CDR1 is LNHDA and CDR2 is SQIVND (reference sequence). Trimming pared 3 bases from V and 0 bases from J, leaving 6 bases between. CDR3 DNA sequence: TGTGCCAGTAGTATCCCAGGTAGCAATCAGCCCCAGCATTTT. Translating it yields CASSIPGSNQPQHF. The full variable domain, completed using reference TRBV19 and TRBJ1-5, is DGGITQSPKYLFRKEGQNVTLSCEQNLNHDAMYWYRQDPGQGLRLIYYSQIVNDFQKGDIAEGYSVSREKKESFPLTVTSAQKNPTAFYLCASSIPGSNQPQHFGDGTRLSIL.

The chain has TRBV19 and TRBJ1-1, with 9 nucleotides matching TRBD1. There are 16 residues in the CDR3. V lost 5 bases and J lost 3; bases outside the gene matches: 10. Germline CDR1 and CDR2: LNHDA and SQIVND (reference sequence). This CDR3 is CASSGTGLGGHTEAFF. CDR3 in DNA: TGTGCCAGTAGTGGGACAGGGCTAGGAGGACACACTGAAGCTTTCTTT.

The V call is TRBV5-4, the J call TRBJ2-3; the match to TRBD2 covers 10 bases. CDR3 length equals 18 residues. J was trimmed by 5 bases and V by 4 bases; bases with no gene match: 16. CDR1 and CDR2 (germline): SGHNT, YYREEE (reference sequence). The CDR3 spells CASSPRTSGYNKGDTQYF. The CDR3 DNA follows: TGTGCCAGCAGCCCGCGGACTAGCGGTTATAATAAAGGAGATACGCAGTATTTT.

The rearrangement uses TRBV29-1 and TRBJ1-1; possibly TRBD1 for D (5 bases). Between the trimmed V and J ends, which lost 7 bases and 1 base, there was a span of 19 bases. The CDR3 totals 15 residues. The germline CDR1 and CDR2 sequences are SQVTM and ANQGSEA. The CDR3 coding sequence is TGCAGCGCCAAAGGGGCGAGGAGTGAGAACACTGAAGCTTTCTTT. It is translated as CSAKGARSENTEAFF.

The chain employs TRBV27 and TRBJ1-6, with D maybe TRBD1 (6 bases). Germline-derived CDR1 and CDR2 are MNHEY and SMNVEV (reference sequence). Between the trimmed V and J ends, which lost 6 bases and 4 bases, there was a span of 10 bases. There are 14 residues in the CDR3. DNA for the CDR3: TGTGCCAGCAGCCCCGGACAGTATAATTCACCCCTCCACTTT. It encodes CASSPGQYNSPLHF.

The CDR3 DNA sequence: TGTGCCACCAGTGATTCGAAGACAGGGCCACTTCATCAGCCCCAGCATTTT. It specifies CATSDSKTGPLHQPQHF. V gene TRBV24-1 combines with J gene TRBJ1-5; 7 bases fit TRBD1. This CDR3 contains 17 residues. Germline CDR1 is KGHDR and CDR2 is SFDVKD. J gave up 5 bases and V 2 bases, and 11 bases lay outside the gene matches.

The chain recombines TRBV28 with TRBJ2-7, with D tentatively TRBD2 (5 bases). Trimming stripped 5 bases from V and 4 bases from J, with 12 bases between. The CDR3 is 13 amino acids. Germline V gives CDR1 MDHEN, CDR2 SYDVKM. As DNA, the CDR3 is TGTGCCAGCAGTCCACCGAGCGGTTACGAGCAGTACTTC. This encodes CASSPPSGYEQYF.

This clone was seen a single time. The chain uses TRBV13 and TRBJ2-1; TRBD2 agrees at 7 bases. J was trimmed by 5 bases and V by 5 bases; bases with no gene match: 9. The V gene's germline CDR1 is PRHDT and CDR2 FYEKMQ (reference sequence). The CDR3 contains 15 residues. The CDR3 sequence: CASSPKRDQNNEQFF. In nucleotides, the CDR3 is TGTGCCAGCAGCCCGAAGCGGGACCAGAACAATGAGCAGTTCTTC.